The 20 T cell receptor beta chains in this list originate from one sample, sequenced in a study of shared clonotypes between healthy human individuals. Only CD45RO-negative cells positively selected for CCR7 counted as naive CD8 cells, so terminally differentiated effector memory CD45RA+ cells were excluded. Assay used: immunoSEQ multiplex PCR; TCRdb lists only in-frame clones, some missing. The profile shows about 2.2 million clones, 93% of them singletons. Input material: naive CD8+ T cells from PBMCs. The receptors were gathered from a man younger than 35 in good health. Some clones in this sample may be carry-over from other donors' samples.

The CDR3: CASSLSSGASSYEQYF. The CDR3 DNA is TGTGCCAGCAGTTTAAGTAGCGGGGCAAGCTCCTACGAGCAGTACTTC. This chain uses TRBV27 with TRBJ2-7; 8 nucleotides align to TRBD2. Germline CDR1 and CDR2: MNHEY and SMNVEV (reference sequence). The CDR3 runs 16 residues. V lost 2 bases and J lost 0; bases outside the gene matches: 6.

The chain uses TRBV5-5 and TRBJ1-2; a possible D gene is TRBD1 (6 bases). This CDR3 has 13 amino acids. Trimming removed 5 bases at V and 4 bases at J, with 12 bases between. CDR1 and CDR2 from the germline V gene are SGHKS and YYEKEE (reference sequence). The CDR3 is CASRTDRSYGYTF. The CDR3 DNA follows: TGTGCCAGCAGGACCGACAGGAGCTATGGCTACACCTTC. The complete variable domain, with remaining parts taken from reference TRBV5-5 and TRBJ1-2, reads DAGVTQSPTHLIKTRGQQVTLRCSPISGHKSVSWYQQVLGQGPQFIFQYYEKEERGRGNFPDRFSARQFPNYSSELNVNALLLGDSALYLCASRTDRSYGYTFGSGTRLTVV.

The J gene is TRBJ2-7, the V gene TRBV6-1; 9 positions agree with TRBD2. The germline CDR1 and CDR2 sequences are MNHNS and SASEGT. The CDR3 extends over 17 amino acids. V lost 1 base to trimming and J lost 4 bases; unmatched junction nucleotides: 11. The CDR3 region has the DNA TGTGCCAGCAGTGAAGTTAGGGTAGCGGGAGAGTTTTACGAGCAGTACTTC. Its translation: CASSEVRVAGEFYEQYF.

J is TRBJ2-2 and V is TRBV11-3; unclear D gene. Per the germline V gene, CDR1 is SGHNT and CDR2 is YENEEA. The V end lost 5 bases, the J end lost 0 bases, and 13 bases lay between the germline ends. This CDR3 has 16 amino acids. CDR3 sequence reads: CASSPRVKPNTGELFF. The CDR3 DNA sequence: TGTGCCAGCAGCCCCCGCGTAAAACCGAACACCGGGGAGCTGTTTTTT. Drawing the rest from reference TRBV11-3 and TRBJ2-2, the complete variable domain is EAGVVQSPRYKIIEKKQPVAFWCNPISGHNTLYWYLQNLGQGPELLIRYENEEAVDDSQLPKDRFSAERLKGVDSTLKIQPAELGDSAVYLCASSPRVKPNTGELFFGEGSRLTVL.

The chain employs TRBV10-3 and TRBJ2-3; perhaps TRBD2 as D (5 bases). Germline V gene sequence: CDR1 ENHRY, CDR2 SYGVKD. The CDR3 consists of 15 residues. V gave up 3 bases and J gave up 0 bases, with 10 bases separating them. The CDR3 bases are TGTGCCATCAGTGAACCGGGATCTAGCACAGATACGCAGTATTTT. Amino acids: CAISEPGSSTDTQYF.

The chain is built from TRBV19 and TRBJ1-1; no clear D gene. CDR1 is LNHDA and CDR2 is SQIVND in the germline V gene (reference sequence). The CDR3 totals 14 residues. V lost 7 bases to trimming and J lost 1 base, with 13 bases between them. Here the CDR3 DNA reads TGTGCCAGTACCATGGGCAGGCCGAACACTGAAGCTTTCTTT. Protein: CASTMGRPNTEAFF.

The chain combines TRBV7-2 with TRBJ2-7, with TRBD1 matching 8 bases. Germline assignment: CDR1 SGHTA and CDR2 FQGNSA. Losses at the gene ends were 6 bases for V and 4 bases for J; bases not matched to a gene: 8. This CDR3 is built from 14 residues. CDR3 amino acids: CASRPRTGMYEQYF. The CDR3 nucleotides are TGTGCCAGCAGACCCAGGACAGGGATGTACGAGCAGTACTTC.

The CDR3: CASTDRDSPWETQYF. The CDR3 bases are TGTGCCAGCACCGACAGGGACAGCCCTTGGGAGACCCAGTACTTC. The genes are TRBV28 and TRBJ2-5, with 7 bases that match TRBD1. J gave up 5 bases and V 7 bases, and 13 bases lay outside the gene matches. Per the germline V gene, CDR1 is MDHEN and CDR2 is SYDVKM. CDR3 length: 15 amino acids. The full variable domain, in which reference TRBV28 and TRBJ2-5 provide the parts outside the CDR3, is DVKVTQSSRYLVKRTGEKVFLECVQDMDHENMFWYRQDPGLGLRLIYFSYDVKMKEKGDIPEGYSVSREKKERFSLILESASTNQTSMYLCASTDRDSPWETQYFGPGTRLLVL.

The V and J genes are TRBV6-6 and TRBJ2-5; a possible D gene is TRBD2 (6 bases). The CDR3 runs to 12 residues. Looked up from germline, CDR1 is MNHNY and CDR2 is SVGAGI (reference sequence). V was trimmed by 8 bases and J by 5 bases, leaving 12 bases between them. In DNA, the CDR3 is TGTGCCAGCGCCGGGGGAGATGAGACCCAGTACTTC. This codes for CASAGGDETQYF.

This chain joins TRBV5-4 and TRBJ2-7, with 8 positions matching TRBD2. The CDR3 is made up of 15 amino acids. In germline, CDR1 is SGHNT, CDR2 YYREEE (reference sequence). V lost 7 bases to trimming and J lost 1 base; unmatched junction nucleotides: 10. CDR3 sequence (DNA): TGTGCCAGCGGCGAGCCGGGACTAGTATCCTACGAGCAGTACTTC. Protein: CASGEPGLVSYEQYF.

The chain carries TRBV5-8 and TRBJ2-2; tentatively, D is TRBD1 or TRBD2 (5 bases each). The CDR3 extends over 18 amino acids. CDR1 and CDR2 from the germline V gene are SGHTS and YDEGEE. The V and J ends lost 4 bases and 8 bases respectively, with 27 bases between them. This CDR3 reads CASSALQGALSGSGELFF. The CDR3 coding sequence is TGTGCCAGCAGCGCCCTGCAAGGGGCCCTAAGCGGTAGTGGGGAGCTGTTTTTT.

The gene calls are TRBV7-9 and TRBJ1-4; D is ambiguous. Per germline, CDR1 SEHNR and CDR2 FQNEAQ (reference sequence). Trimming shortened V by 4 bases and J by 7 bases, and 16 bases separated the two germline ends. This CDR3 comprises 15 residues. The DNA for the CDR3 is TGTGCCAGCAGCTCCTCGAGGGAGGAGCGTGAAAAACTGTTTTTT. This codes for CASSSSREEREKLFF. Together with reference TRBV7-9 and TRBJ1-4, the CDR3 gives the full variable domain: DTGVSQNPRHKITKRGQNVTFRCDPISEHNRLYWYRQTLGQGPEFLTYFQNEAQLEKSRLLSDRFSAERPKGSFSTLEIQRTEQGDSAMYLCASSSSREEREKLFFGSGTQLSVL.

The V and J genes are TRBV7-3 and TRBJ2-3; maybe TRBD2 (6 bases). The CDR3 consists of 15 residues. V was cut by 3 bases and J by 3 bases, with 13 bases left in between. The germline V gene encodes CDR1 SGHTA and CDR2 FQGTGA. The CDR3 bases are TGTGCCAGCAGCTTCGGAGGGAGTGTGACAGATACGCAGTATTTT. It codes for CASSFGGSVTDTQYF.

The chain uses TRBV27 and TRBJ2-2, with TRBD2 matching 10 bases. V was clipped by 4 bases and J by 3 bases; unmatched bases: 11. The CDR3 loop spans 18 amino acids. Germline V gives CDR1 MNHEY, CDR2 SMNVEV (reference sequence). CDR3 residues: CASSYSVTLAGHTGELFF. The CDR3 DNA follows: TGTGCCAGCAGTTATAGCGTTACACTAGCGGGACACACCGGGGAGCTGTTTTTT.

This chain uses TRBV27 with TRBJ2-1, with no clear D. The CDR3 extends over 14 amino acids. Germline V CDR1 and CDR2: MNHEY, SMNVEV (reference sequence). V lost 6 bases, J lost 4 bases, and 13 bases lay in between. For the CDR3, the DNA is TGTGCCAGCAGGGAACTTACACTTTACAATGAGCAGTTCTTC. Protein: CASRELTLYNEQFF.

The CDR3 protein is CSVGPGTEFYGYTF. DNA for the CDR3: TGCAGCGTTGGGCCCGGGACGGAATTCTATGGCTACACCTTC. The chain is built from TRBV29-1 and TRBJ1-2; tentatively, D is TRBD1 (5 bases). Germline values: CDR1 SQVTM, CDR2 ANQGSEA. V was cut by 4 bases and J by 4 bases, with 16 bases left in between. This CDR3 has 14 residues.

This clone was found a few times. Other DNA variants within this sample encode the same CDR3. This chain connects TRBV7-3 to TRBJ2-1; no firm D call. The length of the CDR3 is 13 residues. Germline CDR1 and CDR2: SGHTA and FQGTGA. V gave up 0 bases and J gave up 6 bases, with 6 bases separating them. CDR3 in DNA: TGTGCCAGCAGCTTAACCCCGGGCAATGAGCAGTTCTTC. This translates into CASSLTPGNEQFF.

Remarks on this clone: Other DNA sequences in the sample encode the same CDR3. V is TRBV9 and J is TRBJ2-7; 10 bases line up with TRBD2. The CDR3 is 15 amino acids. With V trimmed by 0 bases and J by 5 bases, 5 bases remained unmatched. Germline V gene lookup returns CDR1 SGDLS and CDR2 YYNGEE. The chain's CDR3 is CASSVGLAGDNEQYF. The CDR3 nucleotides are TGTGCCAGCAGCGTAGGCCTAGCGGGGGACAACGAGCAGTACTTC. The full variable domain, rest sourced from reference TRBV9 and TRBJ2-7, is DSGVTQTPKHLITATGQRVTLRCSPRSGDLSVYWYQQSLDQGLQFLIQYYNGEERAKGNILERFSAQQFPDLHSELNLSSLELGDSALYFCASSVGLAGDNEQYFGPGTRLTVT.

The V and J genes are TRBV7-6 and TRBJ2-1; a weak D match, TRBD2 (6 bases). This CDR3 comprises 15 residues. The V gene's germline CDR1 is SGHVS and CDR2 FNYEAQ. V lost 6 bases and J 0 bases, leaving 12 bases between the germline ends. This CDR3 reads CASRPLAYSYNEQFF. CDR3 DNA: TGTGCCAGCAGGCCCCTAGCGTACTCCTACAATGAGCAGTTCTTC.

This chain joins TRBV27 and TRBJ2-6, with D unclear. The V end lost 1 base, the J end lost 0 bases, and 10 bases lay between the germline ends. The CDR3 totals 17 residues. Looked up from germline, CDR1 is MNHEY and CDR2 is SMNVEV (reference sequence). This CDR3 reads CASSLYVQSSGANVLTF. As DNA, the CDR3 is TGTGCCAGCAGTTTATATGTCCAAAGCTCTGGGGCCAACGTCCTGACTTTC.